The clone carrying this T cell receptor beta chain was observed a handful of times. The record originates from a study of T cell changes during pregnancy in multiple sclerosis. CDR3 length: 14 residues. The germline CDR1 and CDR2 sequences are SGHRS and YFSETQ. V dropped 2 bases and J dropped 7 bases, with 12 bases sitting between them. Here immunoSEQ multiplex PCR was the method, and the copy in TCRdb shows in-frame clones only, minus some. Of tens of thousands of clones listed, about nine tenths were seen once; the top ten hold approximately 2%. The rearrangement links TRBV5-1 to TRBJ2-2; perhaps TRBD2 as D (5 bases). Specimen: CD4+ T cells from peripheral blood mononuclear cells, collected after pregnancy. This TCR derives from a female donor in good health, enrolled as a control in a pregnancy study. This CDR3 reads CASSFTSVDGELFF. The CDR3 nucleotides are TGCGCCAGCAGCTTCACTAGTGTCGACGGGGAGCTGTTTTTT.